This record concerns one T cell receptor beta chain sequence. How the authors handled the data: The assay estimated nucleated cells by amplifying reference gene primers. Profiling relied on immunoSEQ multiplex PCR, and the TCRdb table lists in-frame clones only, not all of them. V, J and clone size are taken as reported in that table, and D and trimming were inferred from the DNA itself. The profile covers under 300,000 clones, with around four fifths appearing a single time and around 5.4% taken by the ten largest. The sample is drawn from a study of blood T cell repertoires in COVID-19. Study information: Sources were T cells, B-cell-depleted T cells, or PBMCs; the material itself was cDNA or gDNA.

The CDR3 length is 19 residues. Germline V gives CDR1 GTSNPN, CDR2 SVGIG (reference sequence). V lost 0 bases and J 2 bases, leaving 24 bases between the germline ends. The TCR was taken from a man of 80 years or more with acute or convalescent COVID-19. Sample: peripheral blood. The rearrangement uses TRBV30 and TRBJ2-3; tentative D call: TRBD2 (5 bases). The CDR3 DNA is TGTGCCTGGAGTGTACTCCTCGGTCGTACGAAGCGGACCACAGATACGCAGTATTTT. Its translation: CAWSVLLGRTKRTTDTQYF. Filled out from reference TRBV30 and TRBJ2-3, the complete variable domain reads SQTIHQWPATLVQPVGSPLSLECTVEGTSNPNLYWYRQAAGRGLQLLFYSVGIGQISSEVPQNLSASRPQDRQFILSSKKLLLSDSGFYLCAWSVLLGRTKRTTDTQYFGPGTRLTVL.